This T cell receptor beta chain was found in a study of cytomegalovirus exposure and HLA in healthy donors. The germline V and J ends were trimmed by 5 bases and 4 bases, with 20 bases remaining between them. There are 16 residues in the CDR3. Germline V gene lookup returns CDR1 SEHNR and CDR2 FQNEAQ (reference sequence). Some clones are missing from TCRdb's copy, which holds only in-frame ones; the method was immunoSEQ multiplex PCR. The sample records about 110,000 clones, about 88% being singletons. This receptor was taken from a woman between 18 and 29 years old in good health and CMV-seropositive. Sequenced material: PBMCs. The chain joins TRBV7-9 to TRBJ2-5; D is possibly TRBD1 (5 bases). CDR3 protein: CASSPVEATGGETQYF. In DNA form, the CDR3 reads TGTGCCAGCAGCCCAGTTGAGGCAACAGGCGGAGAGACCCAGTACTTC.